The clone carrying this TCR beta chain is categorized as large (0.1 to 1%). Its antigen is not identified. TCR beta rearrangements were amplified from peripheral blood genomic DNA. Looked up from germline, CDR1 is MNHEY and CDR2 is SMNVEV (reference sequence). The CDR3 extends over 12 amino acids. Trimming removed 5 bases at V and 7 bases at J, with 6 bases between. The record originates from a study of T cell repertoires in aging, cancer and after chemotherapy. Study-wide context: The full dataset contained millions of TCR reads.

Broader study findings: In cancer patients, declining TCR diversity with age involved lost richness and lost evenness.

Multiplex touch-down PCR with TRB-A/B primers amplified rearranged V-D-J TRB sequences. TCRdb reprocessed the multiplex PCR reads via MiXCR and lists one record per CDR3 protein. Of 1,700 or so distinct CDR3 sequences listed, about a quarter are singletons. This rearrangement joins TRBV27 to TRBJ1-6; no clear D gene. The source of this sequence is a human donor with a blood cancer. Sequenced sample: blood. The CDR3 sequence is CASSPRNSPLHF. CDR3 bases: TGTGCCAGCAGTCCTCGAAATTCACCCCTCCACTTT.